This entry features one T cell receptor (beta chain) sequence. Its antigen remains unknown. Orbital computed tomography and thyroid ultrasound, together with serum TRAb and thyroxine and clinical symptoms, were used for diagnoses. The data were obtained in a study of T cells in Graves' hyperthyroidism and ophthalmopathy. Study context: Any treatment followed the collection of peripheral blood at initial diagnosis.

Broader study findings: Expanded thyroid clonotypes (above 0.001) were mostly also found in blood.

The investigators amplified TCR beta CDR3 regions from RNA transcripts. The study used the HTBI primer set for a first-round RT-PCR of the TCR CDR3. TCRdb re-called the multiplex PCR reads with MiXCR, one entry per CDR3 protein. This table has about 350,000 distinct CDR3 sequences, over 15% appearing once. The clonotype originates from a woman in her forties with Graves' ophthalmopathy. The sequenced sample consisted of blood.

The CDR3 DNA sequence: TGTGCCAGCAGCCACTCTCCGACAGGGCATGAGGGCTACACCTTC. Encoded protein: CASSHSPTGHEGYTF. V gene TRBV3-1 combines with J gene TRBJ1-2; 7 bases are shared with TRBD1. The length of the CDR3 is 15 residues. Germline CDR1 is LGHDT and CDR2 is YNNKEL (reference sequence). The J segment lost 8 bases and the V segment lost 3 bases, leaving 12 bases of the junction unmatched.